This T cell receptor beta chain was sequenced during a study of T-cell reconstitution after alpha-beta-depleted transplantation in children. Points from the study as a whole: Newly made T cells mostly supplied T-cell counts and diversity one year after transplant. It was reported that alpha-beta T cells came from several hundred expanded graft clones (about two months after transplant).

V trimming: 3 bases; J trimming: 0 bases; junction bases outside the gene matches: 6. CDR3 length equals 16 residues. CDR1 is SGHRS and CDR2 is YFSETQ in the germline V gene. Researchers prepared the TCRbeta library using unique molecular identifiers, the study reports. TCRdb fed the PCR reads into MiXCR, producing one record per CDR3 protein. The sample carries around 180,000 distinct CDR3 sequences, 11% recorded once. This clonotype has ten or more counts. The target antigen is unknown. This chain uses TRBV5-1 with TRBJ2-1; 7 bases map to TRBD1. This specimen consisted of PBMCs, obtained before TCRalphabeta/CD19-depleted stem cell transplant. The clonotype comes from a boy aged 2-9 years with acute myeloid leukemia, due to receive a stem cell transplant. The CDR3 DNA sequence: TGCGCCAGCAGCTGGACAGGTTCAAGCTCCTACAATGAGCAGTTCTTC. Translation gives CASSWTGSSSYNEQFF.